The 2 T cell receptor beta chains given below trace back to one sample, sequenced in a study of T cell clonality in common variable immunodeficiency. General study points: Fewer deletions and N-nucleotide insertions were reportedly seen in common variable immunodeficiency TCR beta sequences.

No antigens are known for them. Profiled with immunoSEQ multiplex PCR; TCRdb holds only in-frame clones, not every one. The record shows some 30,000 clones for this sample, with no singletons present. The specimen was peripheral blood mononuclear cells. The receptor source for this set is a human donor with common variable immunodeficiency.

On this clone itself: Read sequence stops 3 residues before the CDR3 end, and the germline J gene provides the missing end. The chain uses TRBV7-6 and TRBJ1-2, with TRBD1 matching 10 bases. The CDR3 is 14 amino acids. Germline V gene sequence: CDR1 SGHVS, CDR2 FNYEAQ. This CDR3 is CASSPTGGATGYTF. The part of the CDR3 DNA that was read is TGTGCCAGCAGCCCGACAGGGGGCGCGACGGGC.

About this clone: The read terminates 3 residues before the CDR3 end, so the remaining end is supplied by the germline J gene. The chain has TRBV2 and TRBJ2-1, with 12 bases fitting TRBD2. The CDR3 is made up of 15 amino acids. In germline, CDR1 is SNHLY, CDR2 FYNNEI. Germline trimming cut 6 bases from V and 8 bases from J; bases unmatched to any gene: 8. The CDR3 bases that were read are TGTGCCAGCAGGGAGACTAGCGGGGGTTTCGATGAG. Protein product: CASRETSGGFDE. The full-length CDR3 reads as CASRETSGGFDEQFF.